The T cell receptor beta chain described here comes from a study of OX40 agonist ivuxolimab in advanced cancers. Germline CDR1 reads SGHDT; CDR2 reads YYEEEE. The CDR3 has 15 residues. Trimming pared 0 bases from V and 0 bases from J, leaving 9 bases between. Clones were sequenced by immunoSEQ multiplex PCR, and TCRdb holds only the in-frame ones, with some missing. Of some 84,000 clones listed, about 91% are singletons. The sample here was CD4+ or CD8+ T cells sorted from blood, taken in a trial of the OX40 agonist ivuxolimab. The J gene is TRBJ1-1, the V gene TRBV5-6; no firm D call. The clonotype comes from an adult with an advanced solid tumor such as melanoma, head and neck, liver or kidney cancer. The CDR3 region has the DNA TGTGCCAGCAGCTTGGACCGGGCTATGAACACTGAAGCTTTCTTT. It is translated as CASSLDRAMNTEAFF. Looking up the rest from reference TRBV5-6 and TRBJ1-1 gives the full variable domain: DAGVTQSPTHLIKTRGQQVTLRCSPKSGHDTVSWYQQALGQGPQFIFQYYEEEERQRGNFPDRFSGHQFPNYSSELNVNALLLGDSALYLCASSLDRAMNTEAFFGQGTRLTVV.